One TCR beta chain is described in this entry. The antigen is not known. Profiled with immunoSEQ multiplex PCR; TCRdb holds only in-frame clones, not every one. The sample gives fewer than 70,000 clones, around 96% of which show up once; about 0.96% is in the top ten. Germline values: CDR1 GTSNPN, CDR2 SVGIG (reference sequence). The CDR3 is 14 amino acids. The V and J ends lost 7 bases and 1 base, in that order; junction bases with no gene match: 4. The entry originates in a study of cytomegalovirus exposure and HLA in healthy donors. General study results and limits: Cytomegalovirus association was assigned to more than 150 TCR beta chains.

The receptor was derived from a man aged 18 to 29 in good health and CMV-seronegative. The source material was PBMCs. The V and J genes are TRBV30 and TRBJ1-2; TRBD1 matches 12 bases. The CDR3 nucleotides are TGTGCCTCGGGACAGGGGGCGGTTAACTATGGCTACACCTTC. Its translation: CASGQGAVNYGYTF.